The 22 T cell receptor beta chains below were found in one sample sequenced in a study of control samples from healthy donors and cancer patients. The assay was immunoSEQ multiplex PCR, and TCRdb's table has in-frame clones only and misses some. The sample has tens of thousands of clones, 94% seen once. Sequenced material: blood. The receptors were sampled from a man aged 25 to 40 in good health.

The chain combines TRBV24-1 with TRBJ1-2, with D unclear. The CDR3 is made up of 13 amino acids. Germline CDR1 KGHDR, CDR2 SFDVKD. Trimming removed 3 bases at V and 8 bases at J, with 12 bases between. The CDR3 region has the DNA TGTGCCACCAGTGATAGCCATTTAGAGGGCTACACCTTC. It yields the protein CATSDSHLEGYTF.

The chain links TRBV27 to TRBJ2-5; 9 bases fit TRBD2. With 7 bases clipped from V and 2 bases from J, the junction kept 8 bases outside the gene matches. This CDR3 comprises 15 residues. Looked up from germline, CDR1 is MNHEY and CDR2 is SMNVEV (reference sequence). Written as DNA, the CDR3 is TGTGCCAGCACTCGTAGCGGGAGTGGACAAGAGACCCAGTACTTC. It is translated as CASTRSGSGQETQYF.

This chain connects TRBV7-9 to TRBJ1-2; maybe TRBD1 (6 bases). Germline CDR1 and CDR2: SEHNR and FQNEAQ (reference sequence). The CDR3 length is 13 residues. V lost 5 bases and J lost 10, with 17 bases in between. Here the CDR3 DNA reads TGTGCCAGCAGCCCTAGTGGACAGCTGTACTACACCTTC. This codes for CASSPSGQLYYTF.

The chain employs TRBV27 and TRBJ2-7, with TRBD2 as a possible D gene (5 bases). V lost 10 bases and J 0 bases, leaving 10 bases between the germline ends. The germline V gene has CDR1 MNHEY and CDR2 SMNVEV (reference sequence). This CDR3 is 12 amino acids long. CDR3 protein: CATRTVSYEQYF. CDR3 sequence (DNA): TGTGCCACCAGGACTGTCTCCTACGAGCAGTACTTC.

V usage is TRBV5-5 and J usage is TRBJ1-1; no firm D call. V lost 6 bases to trimming and J lost 0 bases, with 18 bases between them. CDR1 SGHKS and CDR2 YYEKEE come from the germline V gene (reference sequence). The CDR3 is 16 residues long. The DNA for the CDR3 is TGTGCCAGCACCAACGGCCCGAAGACTATGAACACTGAAGCTTTCTTT. This translates into CASTNGPKTMNTEAFF.

The CDR3 coding sequence is TGTGCCAGCAGCTTAATGGGGCAGACAAACACTGAAGCTTTCTTT. Protein: CASSLMGQTNTEAFF. The V and J genes are TRBV5-6 and TRBJ1-1, with D tentatively TRBD1 (5 bases). The V end lost 2 bases, the J end lost 2 bases, and 13 bases lay between the germline ends. The germline V gene has CDR1 SGHDT and CDR2 YYEEEE. The CDR3 is 15 amino acids.

The V call is TRBV28, the J call TRBJ2-7; perhaps TRBD2 as D (6 bases). The CDR3 is made up of 18 amino acids. Trimming left V 2 bases short and J 3 bases short, with 23 bases between. Germline lookup yields CDR1 MDHEN and CDR2 SYDVKM. Here the CDR3 DNA reads TGTGCCAGCAGTTTAGGCAGGGATCTTGGGGACTGGTACTACGAGCAGTACTTC. Its translation is CASSLGRDLGDWYYEQYF. Complete variable domain (other parts from reference TRBV28 and TRBJ2-7): DVKVTQSSRYLVKRTGEKVFLECVQDMDHENMFWYRQDPGLGLRLIYFSYDVKMKEKGDIPEGYSVSREKKERFSLILESASTNQTSMYLCASSLGRDLGDWYYEQYFGPGTRLTVT.

The gene calls are TRBV21-1 and TRBJ1-3; TRBD1 is the table's D call and was not checked against the DNA. TRBV21-1 is a documented pseudogene. The CDR3 has 17 residues. The CDR3 here is CASSKDHRGFTGNTIYF. The CDR3 coding sequence is TGTGCCAGCAGCAAAGACCACAGGGGGTTTACTGGAAACACCATATATTTT.

In this sample, this clone turned up once. V is TRBV30 and J is TRBJ1-5; tentatively, D is TRBD1 (5 bases). Germline assignment: CDR1 GTSNPN and CDR2 SVGIG (reference sequence). The CDR3 totals 14 residues. Trimming pared 5 bases from V and 6 bases from J, leaving 17 bases between. CDR3 nucleotides: TGTGCCTGGGATCCGGGCCCTAGGGGTCAGCCCCAGCATTTT. Translated: CAWDPGPRGQPQHF.

The chain recombines TRBV5-4 with TRBJ1-1, with TRBD1 identical over 7 bases. Germline V gene data show CDR1 as SGHNT and CDR2 as YYREEE (reference sequence). The CDR3 spans 14 residues. V trimming: 0 bases; J trimming: 11 bases; junction bases outside the gene matches: 10. The CDR3 is CASSLGSGGELAFF. CDR3 nucleotide sequence: TGTGCCAGCAGCTTGGGCTCAGGGGGGGAGTTGGCTTTCTTT.

The chain links TRBV27 to TRBJ2-2, with TRBD2 matching 16 bases. This CDR3 has 16 amino acids. Germline CDR1 reads MNHEY; CDR2 reads SMNVEV (reference sequence). The J segment lost 6 bases and the V segment lost 2 bases, leaving 0 bases of the junction unmatched. CDR3 bases: TGTGCCAGCAGTTTAGGGACTAGCGGGGGGGCCGGGGAGCTGTTTTTT. Protein product: CASSLGTSGGAGELFF.

The chain combines TRBV7-8 with TRBJ1-3; no clear D gene. V was trimmed by 0 bases and J by 4 bases, leaving 16 bases between them. Germline CDR1 reads SGHVS; CDR2 reads FQNEAQ. The CDR3 runs to 17 residues. The CDR3 is CASSLAGRVSGGNTIYF. CDR3 DNA sequence: TGTGCCAGCAGCTTAGCAGGTCGGGTTTCGGGAGGAAACACCATATATTTT. Full variable domain (missing parts from reference TRBV7-8 and TRBJ1-3): GAGVSQSPRYKVAKRGQDVALRCDPISGHVSLFWYQQALGQGPEFLTYFQNEAQLDKSGLPSDRFFAERPEGSVSTLKIQRTQQEDSAVYLCASSLAGRVSGGNTIYFGEGSWLTVV.

This rearrangement joins TRBV27 to TRBJ2-7; D gene unclear. In germline, CDR1 is MNHEY, CDR2 SMNVEV (reference sequence). The CDR3 runs to 16 residues. Trimming pared 6 bases from V and 2 bases from J, leaving 20 bases between. CDR3 in DNA: TGTGCCAGCAGGCTAAAACCTCAGCCAGTTCCCTACGAGCAGTACTTC. This gives the protein CASRLKPQPVPYEQYF.

This chain joins TRBV18 and TRBJ2-5, with D perhaps being TRBD1 or TRBD2 (5 bases each). The germline V and J ends were trimmed by 2 bases and 2 bases, with 12 bases remaining between them. CDR1 and CDR2 from the germline V gene are KGHSH and LQKENI. The CDR3 length is 15 residues. As DNA, the CDR3 is TGTGCCAGCTCACCATTTGGCAGGGAGCAAGAGACCCAGTACTTC. Amino acid sequence: CASSPFGREQETQYF.

The rearrangement links TRBV6-1 to TRBJ2-2, with D perhaps assigned TRBD1 or TRBD2 (5 bases each). CDR3 size: 16 residues. V was cut by 4 bases and J by 1 base, with 13 bases left in between. Germline values: CDR1 MNHNS, CDR2 SASEGT. CDR3 protein: CASSGRGTQNTGELFF. The CDR3 region has the DNA TGTGCCAGCAGTGGCCGGGGCACTCAGAACACCGGGGAGCTGTTTTTT.

The J gene is TRBJ1-3, the V gene TRBV5-1, with D uncertain. The germline CDR1 and CDR2 sequences are SGHRS and YFSETQ. The CDR3 spans 14 residues. The ends were cut back, 4 bases at V and 0 bases at J, with 8 bases in the middle. The CDR3 coding sequence is TGCGCCAGCAGCGAAACCTCCTCTGGAAACACCATATATTTT. It encodes CASSETSSGNTIYF.

The chain combines TRBV7-7 with TRBJ2-1; maybe TRBD2 (5 bases). Trimming removed 2 bases at V and 6 bases at J, with 14 bases between. In germline, CDR1 is SSHAT, CDR2 FNYEAQ (reference sequence). The length of the CDR3 is 15 residues. The CDR3 loop is CASSLSRGSGNEQFF. The CDR3 region has the DNA TGTGCCAGCAGCTTATCACGGGGAAGTGGCAATGAGCAGTTCTTC.

The chain links TRBV7-9 to TRBJ1-2; no firm D call. With 1 base removed from V and 7 bases from J, the gap between germline ends came to 10 bases. The CDR3 loop spans 13 amino acids. Germline V gene data show CDR1 as SEHNR and CDR2 as FQNEAQ (reference sequence). The CDR3 nucleotides are TGTGCCAGCAGCTTAGAAAGGGTTCGTGGCTACACCTTC. This codes for CASSLERVRGYTF.

This chain uses TRBV27 with TRBJ1-5, with 10 nucleotides matching TRBD1. CDR1 MNHEY and CDR2 SMNVEV come from the germline V gene (reference sequence). The CDR3 runs 15 residues. J lost 4 bases, V lost 6 bases, and 6 bases had no gene match. The CDR3 loop reads CASRIRGQGNQPQHF. The CDR3 DNA is TGTGCCAGCAGGATACGGGGACAGGGGAATCAGCCCCAGCATTTT.

The V call is TRBV4-2, the J call TRBJ2-3; 9 bases are shared with TRBD2. Per germline, CDR1 LGHNA and CDR2 YNFKEQ. The CDR3 is 16 amino acids. Unmatched junction bases numbered 12, after V lost 1 base and J lost 10 bases. The CDR3 region is CASSQGSGGWQGPQYF. The DNA of the CDR3 is TGTGCCAGCAGCCAAGGAAGCGGGGGGTGGCAGGGGCCGCAGTATTTT.

In the case of this clone: Other DNA sequences in the same sample also yield this CDR3. The chain carries TRBV28 and TRBJ1-2; tentative D call: TRBD1 (5 bases). Trimming left V 3 bases short and J 4 bases short, with 12 bases between. The CDR3 contains 14 residues. Germline CDR1 reads MDHEN; CDR2 reads SYDVKM. The CDR3 sequence is CASSFSGVGYGYTF. The CDR3 region has the DNA TGTGCCAGCAGTTTTTCGGGGGTTGGCTATGGCTACACCTTC.

V and J are TRBV25-1 and TRBJ2-5, with 10 bases identical to TRBD2. Germline values: CDR1 MGHDK, CDR2 SYGVNS. J was trimmed by 5 bases and V by 4 bases; bases with no gene match: 7. The CDR3 consists of 15 residues. The CDR3 DNA reads TGTGCCAGCAGTGCCCTAGCGGGAGTAACTGAGACCCAGTACTTC. Protein product: CASSALAGVTETQYF.